The 19 T cell receptor beta chains reported below all come from one sample, sequenced in a study of blood T cell repertoires in COVID-19 (dated by TCRdb to about 2020). The library came from the immunoSEQ multiplex PCR assay. TCRdb re-hosts the immuneACCESS table, in-frame sequences only. Its copies lack some clones; in the studies checked, an unresolved V gene accounts for under half of them, and the cause for the rest is not known. For this sample the table gives over 75,000 clones, of which over 80% were detected only once. 25% to 40% of the sample belongs to the ten largest clones. The sample was peripheral blood. The receptors stem from a woman of 80 years or more with active or convalescent COVID-19.

The rearrangement joins TRBV28 to TRBJ2-7, with 8 positions matching TRBD2. This CDR3 is built from 15 residues. The germline gives CDR1 MDHEN, CDR2 SYDVKM. J gave up 1 base and V 8 bases, and 10 bases lay outside the gene matches. CDR3 bases: TGTGCCAGCGAGAGTACTAGCGGATATTCCTACGAGCAGTACTTC. It specifies CASESTSGYSYEQYF.

The chain uses TRBV28 and TRBJ2-7, with 7 positions matching TRBD2. This CDR3 has 15 amino acids. With V trimmed by 8 bases and J by 0 bases, 10 bases remained unmatched. The germline V gene has CDR1 MDHEN and CDR2 SYDVKM. The CDR3 protein is CASLPRGDYSYEQYF. The CDR3 DNA reads as TGTGCCAGCCTCCCTCGGGGGGACTACTCCTACGAGCAGTACTTC.

V gene TRBV28 combines with J gene TRBJ2-7, with D maybe TRBD2 (6 bases). The CDR3 contains 15 residues. V was trimmed by 7 bases and J by 3 bases, leaving 19 bases between them. Germline assignment: CDR1 MDHEN and CDR2 SYDVKM. CDR3 protein: CASTREGLNLYEQYF. The CDR3, as DNA: TGTGCCAGCACCCGGGAAGGACTAAACCTCTACGAGCAGTACTTC. Full variable domain (remainder filled in from reference TRBV28 and TRBJ2-7): DVKVTQSSRYLVKRTGEKVFLECVQDMDHENMFWYRQDPGLGLRLIYFSYDVKMKEKGDIPEGYSVSREKKERFSLILESASTNQTSMYLCASTREGLNLYEQYFGPGTRLTVT.

This chain uses TRBV6-5 with TRBJ2-1; 7 bases are shared with TRBD2. With 8 bases clipped from V and 4 bases from J, the junction kept 11 bases outside the gene matches. This CDR3 region has 15 residues. Germline values: CDR1 MNHEY, CDR2 SVGAGI. The CDR3 nucleotides read TGTGCCAGCCAGTTGGGGCCTAGCGGTTACAATGAGCAGTTCTTC. Its protein is CASQLGPSGYNEQFF.

This clone was found a few times. The rearrangement links TRBV30 to TRBJ1-2; TRBD1 matches at 7 bases. Germline V lookup: CDR1 GTSNPN, CDR2 SVGIG (reference sequence). This CDR3 region has 14 residues. V was pared by 2 bases and J by 8 bases, with 11 bases of the junction left unmatched. This CDR3 reads CAWSHSSLQGGYTF. The DNA for the CDR3 is TGTGCCTGGAGTCACAGCAGTTTACAGGGGGGCTACACCTTC.

The V and J genes are TRBV24-1 and TRBJ2-6; D is unresolved. V shed 4 bases and J shed 4 bases, with 10 bases lying between them. Germline V lookup: CDR1 KGHDR, CDR2 SFDVKD. The CDR3 loop spans 15 amino acids. The CDR3 bases are TGTGCCACCAGTGACGTGGGCCTCGGGGCCAACGTCCTGACTTTC. Protein product: CATSDVGLGANVLTF.

The gene calls are TRBV18 and TRBJ1-1; a weak D match, TRBD1 (5 bases). The V gene lost 2 bases and the J gene lost 6 bases, with 10 bases spanning the gap. CDR1 KGHSH and CDR2 LQKENI come from the germline V gene. This CDR3 is 13 amino acids long. CDR3 sequence (DNA): TGTGCCAGCTCACCAAATGGGGCCGCTGAAGCTTTCTTT. This encodes CASSPNGAAEAFF.

The chain employs TRBV18 and TRBJ1-1; TRBD1 is a possible D gene (6 bases). This CDR3 region has 16 residues. V was shortened by 4 bases and J by 4 bases, with 19 bases between the two germline ends. CDR1 KGHSH and CDR2 LQKENI come from the germline V gene. The CDR3 nucleotides read TGTGCCAGCTCACAAACGATACAGGGCGGGAGCACTGAAGCTTTCTTT. Translating it yields CASSQTIQGGSTEAFF.

The V and J genes are TRBV7-6 and TRBJ2-6; D possibly corresponds to TRBD2 (5 bases). The CDR3 extends over 17 amino acids. The ends were cut back, 2 bases at V and 4 bases at J, with 15 bases in the middle. Germline CDR1 and CDR2: SGHVS and FNYEAQ. The CDR3 is CASSLWTADAGANVLTF. CDR3 DNA: TGTGCCAGCAGCTTATGGACTGCGGATGCAGGGGCCAACGTCCTGACTTTC.

The chain carries TRBV9 and TRBJ2-7; TRBD1 aligns across 7 bases. The germline CDR1 and CDR2 sequences are SGDLS and YYNGEE. V was pared by 4 bases and J by 3 bases, with 7 bases of the junction left unmatched. The CDR3 spans 14 residues. The CDR3 sequence: CASSRNDRVYEQYF. CDR3 DNA: TGTGCCAGCAGCCGTAACGACAGGGTCTACGAGCAGTACTTC.

V gene TRBV28 combines with J gene TRBJ1-2; D gene unclear. The CDR3 has 15 amino acids. Trimming removed 5 bases at V and 4 bases at J, with 17 bases between. In germline, CDR1 is MDHEN, CDR2 SYDVKM. This chain's CDR3 is CASSPGGYGRYGYTF. The CDR3 DNA follows: TGTGCCAGCAGTCCCGGAGGGTACGGCCGCTATGGCTACACCTTC.

This sequence joins TRBV7-6 and TRBJ1-3; 8 bases line up with TRBD1. CDR3 size: 16 residues. Losses at the gene ends were 5 bases for V and 3 bases for J; bases not matched to a gene: 9. The germline CDR1 and CDR2 sequences are SGHVS and FNYEAQ. CDR3 sequence (DNA): TGTGCCAGCAGCCGGATTGCAGGGGGCAATGGAAACACCATATATTTT. This gives the protein CASSRIAGGNGNTIYF.

This clone has a single count. The chain recombines TRBV11-2 with TRBJ2-1; 10 bases map to TRBD1. Germline loops: CDR1 SGHAT, CDR2 FQNNGV. This CDR3 is 16 amino acids long. V shed 1 base and J 8 bases; nucleotides not matched to a gene: 8. The CDR3 loop reads CASSLAPTGGGDEQFF. DNA of the CDR3: TGTGCCAGCAGCTTAGCCCCGACAGGGGGCGGGGATGAGCAGTTCTTC.

The chain employs TRBV7-2 and TRBJ2-7; a possible D gene is TRBD1 (6 bases). The ends were cut back, 5 bases at V and 2 bases at J, with 19 bases in the middle. The germline CDR1 and CDR2 sequences are SGHTA and FQGNSA. The CDR3 is 16 residues long. CDR3: CASSRRPQGQPYEQYF. CDR3 DNA: TGTGCCAGCAGCCGCCGACCCCAAGGACAGCCCTACGAGCAGTACTTC. Full variable domain (remainder filled in from reference TRBV7-2 and TRBJ2-7): GAGVSQSPSNKVTEKGKDVELRCDPISGHTALYWYRQSLGQGLEFLIYFQGNSAPDKSGLPSDRFSAERTGGSVSTLTIQRTQQEDSAVYLCASSRRPQGQPYEQYFGPGTRLTVT.

This clone was detected once. This chain links TRBV5-1 with TRBJ2-2; D is undetermined. V lost 5 bases to trimming and J lost 4 bases, with 3 bases between them. The CDR3 extends over 11 amino acids. CDR1 and CDR2 (germline): SGHRS, YFSETQ. CDR3 amino acids: CASRLTGELFF. The CDR3 DNA reads as TGCGCCAGCAGACTCACCGGGGAGCTGTTTTTT.

This sequence joins TRBV6-5 and TRBJ1-2; D perhaps matches TRBD1 (5 bases). From germline, CDR1 is MNHEY and CDR2 SVGAGI. The CDR3 has 14 amino acids. V lost 5 bases, J lost 4 bases, and 14 bases lay in between. Written as DNA, the CDR3 is TGTGCCAGCAGTAGTGGGGGGGGAGGCTATGGCTACACCTTC. Translating it yields CASSSGGGGYGYTF.

This chain joins TRBV6-1 and TRBJ2-7; perhaps TRBD1 as D (5 bases). The germline gives CDR1 MNHNS, CDR2 SASEGT. Trimming left V 3 bases short and J 0 bases short, with 21 bases between. The CDR3 sequence is 18 residues long. CDR3 loop: CASSDVAGHRWASYEQYF. In DNA form, the CDR3 reads TGTGCCAGCAGTGATGTGGCAGGACACCGATGGGCCTCCTACGAGCAGTACTTC.

This clone was recorded a few times. V gene TRBV6-4 combines with J gene TRBJ2-1; D remains unclear. The V and J ends lost 2 bases and 6 bases respectively, with 14 bases between them. Per germline, CDR1 MRHNA and CDR2 SNTAGT. This CDR3 contains 15 residues. The CDR3 loop reads CASSDNLRALNEQFF. Here the CDR3 DNA reads TGTGCCAGCAGTGACAATCTTAGAGCACTCAATGAGCAGTTCTTC.

The genes are TRBV19 and TRBJ1-3; D may be TRBD1 (5 bases). The CDR3 runs 17 residues. CDR1 LNHDA and CDR2 SQIVND come from the germline V gene (reference sequence). Between the trimmed V and J ends, which lost 4 bases and 2 bases, there was a span of 18 bases. The CDR3, as DNA: TGTGCCAGTAGTAACCAGGGTGGGGTGGCACCTGGAAACACCATATATTTT. Translated: CASSNQGGVAPGNTIYF.